This T cell receptor (beta chain) was found in a study of T-cell memory formation after mild COVID-19. This clonotype was recorded at least ten times. cDNA libraries for TCR alpha and TCR beta, carrying sample barcodes and UMIs, came from 5'RACE with constant-segment primers. Each CDR3 protein gets one entry after TCRdb re-called the 5' RACE reads with MiXCR. The sample has tens of thousands of distinct CDR3 sequences; approximately 7.4% are singletons. Trimming cost V 3 bases and J 4 bases; bases outside gene matches: 8. Germline CDR1 reads MNHEY; CDR2 reads SVGEGT. The CDR3 totals 16 residues. This receptor was taken from an adult woman who had mild COVID-19 (a few samples of this study predate the infection). Cell type and time point are not known. The sample consisted of PBMCs or a T cell subset sorted from them (not recorded which). The chain recombines TRBV6-2 or TRBV6-3 with TRBJ2-1; 8 bases agree with TRBD2. The CDR3 reads CASSYRDPGGYNEQFF. CDR3 in DNA: TGTGCCAGCAGTTATCGGGACCCGGGGGGGTACAATGAGCAGTTCTTC.